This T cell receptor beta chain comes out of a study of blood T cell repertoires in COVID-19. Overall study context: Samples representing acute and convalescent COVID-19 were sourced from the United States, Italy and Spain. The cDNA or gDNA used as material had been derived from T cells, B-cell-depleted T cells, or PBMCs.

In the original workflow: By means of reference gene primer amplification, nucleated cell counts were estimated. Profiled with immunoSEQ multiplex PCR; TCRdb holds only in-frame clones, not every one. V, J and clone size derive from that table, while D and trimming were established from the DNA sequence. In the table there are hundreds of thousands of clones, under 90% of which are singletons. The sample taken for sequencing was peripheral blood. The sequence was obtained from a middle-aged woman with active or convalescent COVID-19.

The CDR3 is CATSDFGEQGLETQYF. The CDR3 DNA follows: TGTGCCACCAGTGATTTTGGGGAACAGGGGCTCGAGACCCAGTACTTC. The chain combines TRBV24-1 with TRBJ2-5; TRBD1 aligns across 7 bases. Trimming cost V 1 base and J 5 bases; bases outside gene matches: 9. CDR3 length: 16 amino acids. Germline V gives CDR1 KGHDR, CDR2 SFDVKD.